Listed here are 18 T cell receptor beta chains from one sample, sequenced in a study of cytomegalovirus exposure and HLA in healthy donors. With 60 Vbeta and 13 Jbeta primers, the PCR was carried out. The data were produced by immunoSEQ multiplex PCR, yet TCRdb's version contains in-frame clones alone and is incomplete. The sample yields 150,000 or so clones, roughly 80% seen once. Sequencing was done on a sample of PBMCs. These receptors came from a man aged 25-45 years in good health and CMV-seropositive.

The V gene is TRBV7-6, the J gene TRBJ1-5; D possibly corresponds to TRBD1 (6 bases). The V gene's germline CDR1 is SGHVS and CDR2 FNYEAQ. The V and J ends lost 3 bases and 3 bases respectively, with 15 bases between them. CDR3 length: 16 residues. CDR3 nucleotide sequence: TGTGCCAGCAGCTTGTACCCAGGGGCCGACAATCAGCCCCAGCATTTT. It is translated as CASSLYPGADNQPQHF.

In its sample, this clone was seen a few times. This CDR3 is CASSSRTGGGEQYF. Written as DNA, the CDR3 is TGTGCCAGCAGTTCCAGGACAGGGGGAGGCGAGCAGTACTTC. The chain combines TRBV27 with TRBJ2-7; 10 nucleotides align to TRBD1. With V trimmed by 4 bases and J by 6 bases, 6 bases remained unmatched. CDR3 length: 14 residues. Germline V CDR1 and CDR2: MNHEY, SMNVEV (reference sequence).

The V call is TRBV6-6, the J call TRBJ1-4; D might be TRBD1 (5 bases). The CDR3 runs to 13 residues. V shed 5 bases and J shed 5 bases, with 9 bases lying between them. Germline loops: CDR1 MNHNY, CDR2 SVGAGI (reference sequence). The CDR3 spells CASSPDRNEKLFF. CDR3 bases: TGTGCCAGCAGTCCAGACAGAAATGAAAAACTGTTTTTT.

V usage is TRBV9 and J usage is TRBJ2-6, with D possibly matching TRBD1 (5 bases). CDR1 SGDLS and CDR2 YYNGEE come from the germline V gene. CDR3 length equals 15 residues. Trimming took off 4 bases at V and 0 bases at J, with 8 bases between the two ends. The CDR3 nucleotides read TGTGCCAGCAGCATTCAGGGCTCTGGGGCCAACGTCCTGACTTTC. Its translation: CASSIQGSGANVLTF.

The chain combines TRBV27 with TRBJ1-1; TRBD1 is a possible D gene (6 bases). Trimming removed 0 bases at V and 3 bases at J, with 11 bases between. Per germline, CDR1 MNHEY and CDR2 SMNVEV (reference sequence). The length of the CDR3 is 15 residues. CDR3 protein: CASSLSRGADTEAFF. The CDR3 bases are TGTGCCAGCAGTTTATCTCGGGGGGCGGACACTGAAGCTTTCTTT.

The chain employs TRBV19 and TRBJ2-2; TRBD1 matches at 10 bases. This CDR3 has 15 residues. Looked up from germline, CDR1 is LNHDA and CDR2 is SQIVND (reference sequence). Trimming at V came to 6 bases and at J to 6 bases, leaving 7 bases not matched to a gene. CDR3 amino acids: CASSLGQGMSGELFF. The CDR3 nucleotides read TGTGCCAGTAGCCTGGGACAGGGGATGTCCGGGGAGCTGTTTTTT.

V is TRBV7-3 and J is TRBJ1-1; D unclear. This CDR3 is built from 13 residues. CDR1 SGHTA and CDR2 FQGTGA come from the germline V gene. Trimming took off 3 bases at V and 1 base at J, with 6 bases between the two ends. This CDR3 is CASSFSSNTEAFF. The DNA of the CDR3 is TGTGCCAGCAGCTTTTCTTCGAACACTGAAGCTTTCTTT.

V gene TRBV5-5 combines with J gene TRBJ2-7; 7 bases map to TRBD1. The CDR3 length is 12 residues. Germline V gene data show CDR1 as SGHKS and CDR2 as YYEKEE (reference sequence). V dropped 4 bases and J dropped 6; count of bases not matched to a gene: 4. The CDR3 is CASSPRTGEQYF. CDR3 coding DNA: TGTGCCAGCAGCCCTCGGACAGGCGAGCAGTACTTC.

Here the CDR3 reads CASSLGTTTNEKLFF. As DNA, the CDR3 is TGTGCCAGCAGCTTAGGGACAACAACTAATGAAAAACTGTTTTTT. The chain is built from TRBV7-2 and TRBJ1-4, with a weak D call TRBD1 (5 bases). Trimming cost V 1 base and J 0 bases, with 6 bases left between them. From germline, CDR1 is SGHTA and CDR2 FQGNSA. The CDR3 contains 15 residues.

This sequence joins TRBV29-1 and TRBJ2-3, with D tentatively TRBD2 (5 bases). V was cut by 8 bases and J by 1 base, with 10 bases left in between. Germline V gives CDR1 SQVTM, CDR2 ANQGSEA. CDR3 length equals 12 residues. CDR3 coding DNA: TGCAGCAAGACCGGGGGCACAGATACGCAGTATTTT. Translating gives CSKTGGTDTQYF.

The chain is built from TRBV28 and TRBJ2-1; D is possibly TRBD1 (6 bases). Germline assignment: CDR1 MDHEN and CDR2 SYDVKM. V lost 6 bases and J 11 bases, leaving 17 bases between the germline ends. The CDR3 contains 13 residues. DNA for the CDR3: TGTGCCAGCAGATACCGGGACAATAGTCAGCAGTTCTTC. It encodes CASRYRDNSQQFF.

About this clone: The sample has other DNA sequences that encode this CDR3 too. This chain joins TRBV15 and TRBJ2-7; TRBD2 aligns across 9 bases. The CDR3 is 15 amino acids. After removal of 0 bases from V and 6 bases from J, the junction contained 6 bases not matched to a gene. CDR1 LNHNV and CDR2 YYDKDF come from the germline V gene (reference sequence). The CDR3 is CATSRDLAGEIEQYF. CDR3 nucleotide sequence: TGTGCCACCAGCAGAGATTTAGCGGGAGAGATCGAGCAGTACTTC.

J is TRBJ1-5 and V is TRBV28; TRBD1 matches at 7 bases. The CDR3 runs to 14 residues. The trim removed 2 bases at V and 4 bases at J, leaving 2 bases unmatched. Germline assignment: CDR1 MDHEN and CDR2 SYDVKM. The CDR3 is CASSLLQGNQPQHF. CDR3 sequence (DNA): TGTGCCAGCAGTTTACTACAGGGGAATCAGCCCCAGCATTTT. Complete variable domain (other parts from reference TRBV28 and TRBJ1-5): DVKVTQSSRYLVKRTGEKVFLECVQDMDHENMFWYRQDPGLGLRLIYFSYDVKMKEKGDIPEGYSVSREKKERFSLILESASTNQTSMYLCASSLLQGNQPQHFGDGTRLSIL.

The J gene is TRBJ1-6, the V gene TRBV6-5; D uncertain. CDR1 and CDR2 from the germline V gene are MNHEY and SVGAGI. With 6 bases removed from V and 7 bases from J, the gap between germline ends came to 16 bases. This CDR3 comprises 15 residues. CDR3 loop: CASSPLSGVNSPLHF. CDR3 nucleotide sequence: TGTGCCAGCAGCCCCCTATCCGGGGTCAATTCACCCCTCCACTTT.

The genes are TRBV13 and TRBJ2-7; D is unclear. The germline V gene has CDR1 PRHDT and CDR2 FYEKMQ (reference sequence). Trimming removed 3 bases at V and 3 bases at J, with 3 bases between. This CDR3 spans 11 amino acids. CDR3 sequence: CASSFLYEQYF. DNA for the CDR3: TGTGCCAGCAGCTTCCTCTACGAGCAGTACTTC.

The rearrangement links TRBV5-1 to TRBJ2-1; 10 bases agree with TRBD2. The CDR3 spans 16 residues. Per the germline V gene, CDR1 is SGHRS and CDR2 is YFSETQ. V shed 4 bases, J shed 2 bases, and the junction held 6 bases outside the gene matches. DNA of the CDR3: TGCGCCAGCAGCCCTTATAGCGGGAGGACCTACAATGAGCAGTTCTTC. Translation gives CASSPYSGRTYNEQFF.

This clone appeared a single time. V usage is TRBV5-5 and J usage is TRBJ1-4; 10 bases fit TRBD1. The junction had 0 bases not matched to a gene; V was cut back by 0 bases and J by 7 bases. The CDR3 totals 14 residues. Germline CDR1 reads SGHKS; CDR2 reads YYEKEE (reference sequence). Here the CDR3 reads CASSLGTGGEKLFF. The CDR3 region has the DNA TGTGCCAGCAGCTTGGGGACAGGGGGTGAAAAACTGTTTTTT.

Regarding this clone: In the same sample, other DNA sequences code for this CDR3. The rearrangement joins TRBV2 to TRBJ1-1; 7 bases align to TRBD1. Germline lookup yields CDR1 SNHLY and CDR2 FYNNEI. V lost 6 bases and J lost 0; bases outside the gene matches: 1. The CDR3 is 13 residues long. CDR3 region: CASRGQLNTEAFF. CDR3 nucleotides: TGTGCCAGCAGGGGACAGTTGAACACTGAAGCTTTCTTT.